These 25 T cell receptor beta chains came from one sample sequenced in a study of OX40 agonist ivuxolimab in advanced cancers. The protocol was immunoSEQ multiplex PCR, while the TCRdb copy is restricted to in-frame clones and leaves out a portion. The profile shows 55,000 to 70,000 clones, around four fifths of them singletons. Material: CD4+ or CD8+ T cells sorted from blood, obtained in a trial of the OX40 agonist ivuxolimab. The source of these receptors is an adult with an advanced solid tumor such as melanoma, head and neck, liver or kidney cancer.

This clone was detected once. The CDR3 is CASSLTSGQEAFF. CDR3 sequence (DNA): TGTGCCAGCAGCTTAACATCCGGACAGGAAGCTTTCTTT. This chain connects TRBV11-3 to TRBJ1-1; TRBD1 is a possible D gene (6 bases). The CDR3 length is 13 residues. Trimming left V 2 bases short and J 8 bases short, with 12 bases between. Germline lookup yields CDR1 SGHNT and CDR2 YENEEA. Drawing the rest from reference TRBV11-3 and TRBJ1-1, the complete variable domain is EAGVVQSPRYKIIEKKQPVAFWCNPISGHNTLYWYLQNLGQGPELLIRYENEEAVDDSQLPKDRFSAERLKGVDSTLKIQPAELGDSAVYLCASSLTSGQEAFFGQGTRLTVV.

The chain uses TRBV6-6 and TRBJ2-5; 14 nucleotides line up with TRBD2. The CDR3 sequence is 16 residues long. Germline assignment: CDR1 MNHNY and CDR2 SVGAGI (reference sequence). J was trimmed by 1 base and V by 6 bases; bases with no gene match: 4. CDR3 amino acids: CASRGLAGDLQETQYF. In DNA, the CDR3 is TGTGCCAGCAGGGGACTAGCGGGGGACCTCCAAGAGACCCAGTACTTC.

The V call is TRBV5-1, the J call TRBJ1-4; D is uncertain. V lost 4 bases to trimming and J lost 3 bases, with 7 bases between them. The CDR3 sequence is 13 residues long. In germline, CDR1 is SGHRS, CDR2 YFSETQ. Here the CDR3 DNA reads TGCGCCAGCAGCCTCAGCCCTAATGAAAAACTGTTTTTT. Protein sequence: CASSLSPNEKLFF.

This chain joins TRBV4-3 and TRBJ2-4; 13 bases agree with TRBD2. Germline V gives CDR1 LGHNA, CDR2 YSLEER. The CDR3 sequence is 14 residues long. Trimming cost V 3 bases and J 8 bases; bases outside gene matches: 1. CDR3 protein: CASSQTSGGYIQYF. The CDR3 DNA is TGCGCCAGCAGCCAGACTAGCGGGGGGTACATTCAGTACTTC.

The rearrangement uses TRBV28 and TRBJ1-3, with D maybe TRBD1 (6 bases). Germline V gives CDR1 MDHEN, CDR2 SYDVKM. This CDR3 spans 14 amino acids. The germline V and J ends were trimmed by 8 bases and 5 bases, with 16 bases remaining between them. CDR3 in amino acids: CASGGGASRNTIYF. For the CDR3, the DNA is TGTGCCAGCGGAGGGGGTGCTTCCCGAAACACCATATATTTT.

The chain has TRBV9 and TRBJ2-3; D remains ambiguous. This CDR3 comprises 13 residues. The V end lost 0 bases, the J end lost 4 bases, and 6 bases lay between the germline ends. CDR1 is SGDLS and CDR2 is YYNGEE in the germline V gene. The CDR3 loop is CASSVGLSDTQYF. The CDR3 nucleotides read TGTGCCAGCAGCGTAGGGTTATCAGATACGCAGTATTTT.

The chain recombines TRBV5-4 with TRBJ2-5; 8 nucleotides match TRBD2. Germline CDR1 reads SGHNT; CDR2 reads YYREEE (reference sequence). There are 15 residues in the CDR3. V was clipped by 4 bases and J by 4 bases; unmatched bases: 9. CDR3 amino acids: CASSREGGAGETQYF. CDR3 DNA: TGTGCCAGCAGCCGGGAGGGGGGAGCGGGAGAGACCCAGTACTTC.

The chain links TRBV28 to TRBJ2-1; TRBD2 is a possible D gene (6 bases). Germline CDR1 MDHEN, CDR2 SYDVKM. CDR3 length equals 14 residues. Deletions cut 10 bases from V and 1 base from J, with 14 bases between. CDR3 sequence reads: CATAGGVSYNEQFF. The CDR3 DNA is TGTGCCACGGCCGGGGGAGTTTCCTACAATGAGCAGTTCTTC.

The sample holds a few counts of this clone. The junction does not match germline at one end; this may be a read error. The chain carries TRBV7-7 and TRBJ2-2; the D gene is possibly TRBD2 (5 bases). The CDR3 extends over 15 amino acids. Germline loops: CDR1 SSHAT, CDR2 FNYEAQ (reference sequence). The CDR3 DNA sequence: TGTGCTAGCAGCCCCCGAGGGCTGAACACCGGGGAGCTGTTTTTT. It codes for CASSPRGLNTGELFF.

This clone came up a few times. The rearrangement links TRBV19 to TRBJ2-1; D is undetermined. V gave up 1 base and J gave up 12 bases, with 13 bases separating them. This CDR3 has 13 amino acids. Germline V CDR1 and CDR2: LNHDA, SQIVND (reference sequence). Written as DNA, the CDR3 is TGTGCCAGTAGTATAGCCGCCGACCTATGGCAGTTCTTC. This gives the protein CASSIAADLWQFF.

This clone was seen a few times. A read error may produce the germline difference seen at one junction end. The chain joins TRBV7-7 to TRBJ1-1; no clear D. Per the germline V gene, CDR1 is SSHAT and CDR2 is FNYEAQ (reference sequence). The CDR3 covers 14 residues. The CDR3 here is CASSLEMGSTEAFF. For the CDR3, the DNA is TGTGCTAGCAGCTTAGAAATGGGGTCGACTGAAGCTTTCTTT. Supplemented by reference TRBV7-7 and TRBJ1-1, the full variable domain reads GAGVSQSPRYKVTKRGQDVTLRCDPISSHATLYWYQQALGQGPEFLTYFNYEAQPDKSGLPSDRFSAERPEGSISTLTIQRTEQRDSAMYRCASSLEMGSTEAFFGQGTRLTVV.

V and J are TRBV6-5 and TRBJ1-2; no reliable D call. V lost 2 bases and J lost 3, with 10 bases in between. The CDR3 sequence is 14 residues long. Germline CDR1 is MNHEY and CDR2 is SVGAGI. CDR3 nucleotide sequence: TGTGCCAGCAGTTACACTCTAGAGGACTATGGCTACACCTTC. Protein sequence: CASSYTLEDYGYTF.

J is TRBJ1-4 and V is TRBV19; D is unresolved. The germline V and J ends were trimmed by 5 bases and 8 bases, with 9 bases remaining between them. CDR1 and CDR2 (germline): LNHDA, SQIVND (reference sequence). The CDR3 runs to 12 residues. As DNA, the CDR3 is TGTGCCAGTAGTCCCGGACGGGAAAAACTGTTTTTT. Translation gives CASSPGREKLFF.

CDR3 sequence reads: CASRFAGWTEAFF. The CDR3 coding sequence is TGTGCCAGCAGGTTTGCCGGTTGGACTGAAGCTTTCTTT. The V and J genes are TRBV28 and TRBJ1-1, with unresolved D. CDR3 length: 13 amino acids. CDR1 and CDR2 from the germline V gene are MDHEN and SYDVKM. Trimming cost V 6 bases and J 5 bases, with 13 bases left between them.

The chain recombines TRBV21-1 with TRBJ1-1; TRBD1 was called by the table and not checked on the DNA. TRBV21-1 is recorded as a pseudogene. The length of the CDR3 is 15 residues. CDR3 coding DNA: TGTGCCAGCAGCAAAGCGAGTGGGGCAGCTGGTGAAGCTTTCTTT. Its translation is CASSKASGAAGEAFF.

The chain uses TRBV4-1 and TRBJ2-3, with TRBD1 matching 7 bases. Losses at the gene ends were 5 bases for V and 1 base for J; bases not matched to a gene: 3. This CDR3 has 14 amino acids. Germline-derived CDR1 and CDR2 are MGHRA and YSYEKL. The CDR3 spells CASSGGQGTDTQYF. The CDR3 DNA sequence: TGCGCCAGCAGCGGTGGACAGGGCACAGATACGCAGTATTTT.

This sequence joins TRBV4-1 and TRBJ2-3; D perhaps matches TRBD1 (6 bases). Trimming pared 4 bases from V and 0 bases from J, leaving 14 bases between. Germline CDR1 is MGHRA and CDR2 is YSYEKL. The CDR3 extends over 16 amino acids. This CDR3 reads CASSRRDTSSTDTQYF. The DNA of the CDR3 is TGCGCCAGCAGCCGAAGGGACACTTCTAGCACAGATACGCAGTATTTT.

The V and J genes are TRBV5-1 and TRBJ2-3, with 11 bases matching TRBD2. Germline CDR1 SGHRS, CDR2 YFSETQ. V shed 0 bases and J 4 bases; nucleotides not matched to a gene: 1. The CDR3 has 15 residues. CDR3 sequence reads: CASSLVAGGPDTQYF. In nucleotides, the CDR3 is TGCGCCAGCAGCTTGGTAGCGGGGGGGCCAGATACGCAGTATTTT.

The rearrangement links TRBV7-3 to TRBJ2-2; 11 bases align to TRBD1. This CDR3 has 15 amino acids. The ends lost 5 bases at V and 6 bases at J; junction bases unmatched: 5. Germline values: CDR1 SGHTA, CDR2 FQGTGA. CDR3 sequence (DNA): TGTGCCAGCAGCCCTCCGGGACAGGGGGCCGGGGAGCTGTTTTTT. This sequence encodes CASSPPGQGAGELFF. The full variable domain, with the rest looked up from reference TRBV7-3 and TRBJ2-2, is GAGVSQTPSNKVTEKGKYVELRCDPISGHTALYWYRQSLGQGPEFLIYFQGTGAADDSGLPNDRFFAVRPEGSVSTLKIQRTERGDSAVYLCASSPPGQGAGELFFGEGSRLTVL.

The gene calls are TRBV2 and TRBJ2-7, with D possibly TRBD2 on 6 matching bases. V dropped 7 bases and J dropped 7 bases, with 14 bases sitting between them. CDR1 is SNHLY, CDR2 FYNNEI, per germline. CDR3 length: 12 amino acids. Written as DNA, the CDR3 is TGTGCCAGCATGGCGGGAAAGGGGGAGCAGTACTTC. Residues: CASMAGKGEQYF.

V is TRBV18 and J is TRBJ1-1; no definite D call. Germline V gene data show CDR1 as KGHSH and CDR2 as LQKENI. This CDR3 is 13 amino acids long. V lost 6 bases and J 10 bases, leaving 18 bases between the germline ends. CDR3 sequence: CASSPLGRDGAFF. The CDR3 bases are TGTGCCAGCTCCCCCCTTGGGAGGGATGGAGCTTTCTTT.

The gene calls are TRBV5-6 and TRBJ2-5, with D perhaps matching TRBD2 (6 bases). The germline gives CDR1 SGHDT, CDR2 YYEEEE. V was cut by 5 bases and J by 7 bases, with 21 bases left in between. The CDR3 length is 15 residues. The CDR3 is CASRPTGLSSGTQYF. CDR3 in DNA: TGTGCCAGCAGACCCACGGGACTTTCATCGGGGACCCAGTACTTC.

This rearrangement joins TRBV29-1 to TRBJ2-2; D is undetermined. CDR3 length equals 13 residues. V shed 4 bases and J shed 0 bases, with 6 bases lying between them. The germline gives CDR1 SQVTM, CDR2 ANQGSEA. The CDR3 reads CSVGNPNTGELFF. CDR3 coding DNA: TGCAGCGTTGGGAACCCGAACACCGGGGAGCTGTTTTTT.

This clone showed up just a few times. The J gene is TRBJ1-3, the V gene TRBV14; D remains unclear. The CDR3 is 13 amino acids. V lost 6 bases to trimming and J lost 2 bases, with 8 bases between them. Per the germline V gene, CDR1 is SGHDN and CDR2 is FVKESK. The CDR3 DNA reads TGTGCCAGCAGGCCCCTAGCTGGAAACACCATATATTTT. Its protein is CASRPLAGNTIYF. The variable domain in full, with the rest retrieved from reference TRBV14 and TRBJ1-3, is EAGVTQFPSHSVIEKGQTVTLRCDPISGHDNLYWYRRVMGKEIKFLLHFVKESKQDESGMPNNRFLAERTGGTYSTLKVQPAELEDSGVYFCASRPLAGNTIYFGEGSWLTVV.

For this clone: Compared with germline, one end of the junction differs, possibly owing to a read error. The chain uses TRBV10-3 and TRBJ2-3; 7 bases are shared with TRBD2. This CDR3 is built from 14 residues. Per germline, CDR1 ENHRY and CDR2 SYGVKD. The CDR3 DNA is TGTGCCATCAGTGAACTAGCGAACACAGGTACGCAGTATTTT. Amino acids: CAISELANTGTQYF.